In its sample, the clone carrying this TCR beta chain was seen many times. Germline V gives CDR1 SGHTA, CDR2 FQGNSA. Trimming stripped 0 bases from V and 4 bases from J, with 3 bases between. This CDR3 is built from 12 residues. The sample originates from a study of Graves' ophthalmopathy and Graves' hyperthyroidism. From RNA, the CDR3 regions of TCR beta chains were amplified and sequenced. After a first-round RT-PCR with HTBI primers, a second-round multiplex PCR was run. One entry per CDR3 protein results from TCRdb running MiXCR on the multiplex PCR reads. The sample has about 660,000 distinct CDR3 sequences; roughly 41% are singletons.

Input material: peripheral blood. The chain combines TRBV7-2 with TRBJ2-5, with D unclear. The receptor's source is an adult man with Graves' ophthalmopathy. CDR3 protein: CASSLARETQYF. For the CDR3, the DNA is TGTGCCAGCAGCTTAGCGCGAGAGACCCAGTACTTC.